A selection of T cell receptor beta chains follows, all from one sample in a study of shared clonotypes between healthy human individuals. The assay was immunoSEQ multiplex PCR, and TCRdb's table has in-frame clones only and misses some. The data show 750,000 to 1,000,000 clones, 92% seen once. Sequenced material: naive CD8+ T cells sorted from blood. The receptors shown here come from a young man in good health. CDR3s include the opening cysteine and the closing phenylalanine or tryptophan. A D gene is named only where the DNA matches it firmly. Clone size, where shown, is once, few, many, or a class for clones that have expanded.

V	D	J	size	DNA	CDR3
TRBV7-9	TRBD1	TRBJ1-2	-	TGTGCCAGCAGCTCACCCACCTTAGGACAGGGAAGGGATGGCTACACCTTC	CASSSPTLGQGRDGYTF
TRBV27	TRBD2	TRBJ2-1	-	TGTGCCACCCGGGGACTAGCGGGAGACAATGAGCAGTTCTTC	CATRGLAGDNEQFF
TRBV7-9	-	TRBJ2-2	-	TGTGCCAGCAGCTCTCGACGGGGGAACACCGGGGAGCTGTTTTTT	CASSSRRGNTGELFF
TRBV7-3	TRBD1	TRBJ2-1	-	TGTGCCAGCAGCTTACTGAGACAGGGTAGGGATGAGCAGTTCTTC	CASSLLRQGRDEQFF
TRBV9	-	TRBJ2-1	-	TGTGCCAGCAGCGCGTCCGGGACTCTCAACAATGAGCAGTTCTTC	CASSASGTLNNEQFF
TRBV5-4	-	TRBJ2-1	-	TGTGCCAGCAGCTTCCGAGGATACAATGAGCAGTTCTTC	CASSFRGYNEQFF
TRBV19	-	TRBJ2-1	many	TGTGCCAGTACTCCCGGAGGAAGTGGAAGGGCCTACAATGAGCAGTTCTTC	CASTPGGSGRAYNEQFF
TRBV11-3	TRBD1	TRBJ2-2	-	TGTGCCAGCAGCCGGAGGGACAGGGGGTCCGGGGAGCTGTTTTTT	CASSRRDRGSGELFF
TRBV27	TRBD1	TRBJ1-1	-	TGTGCCAGCAAGGGGACAGGAAACACTGAAGCTTTCTTT	CASKGTGNTEAFF
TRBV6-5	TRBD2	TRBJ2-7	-	TGTGCCAGCAGTTATTCGACTAGCGGGAGTCACGAGCAGTACTTC	CASSYSTSGSHEQYF
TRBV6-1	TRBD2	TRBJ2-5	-	TGTGCCAGCCGCGGCACGGGACTAGGAGAGACCCAGTACTTC	CASRGTGLGETQYF
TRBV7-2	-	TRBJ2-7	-	TGTGCCAGCAGCTTAGCGGGGGACGGACCGTACGAGCAGTACTTC	CASSLAGDGPYEQYF
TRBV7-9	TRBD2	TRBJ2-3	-	TGTGCCAGCAGCCCAGCTAGCGGGACCCGTACAGATACGCAGTATTTT	CASSPASGTRTDTQYF
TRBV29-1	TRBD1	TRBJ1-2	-	TGCAGCGTTGAAGATTTCGGGGACAGTTTTAACTATGGCTACACCTTC	CSVEDFGDSFNYGYTF
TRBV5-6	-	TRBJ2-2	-	TGTGCCAGCAGCCCCTTGGGGACCGGGGAGCTGTTTTTT	CASSPLGTGELFF
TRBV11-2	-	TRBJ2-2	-	TGTGCCAGCAGCTCACGGACCGGGGAGCTGTTTTTT	CASSSRTGELFF
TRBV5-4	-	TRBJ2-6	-	TGTGCCAGCAGTTGGGGACCGGGACTTTTCTCTGGGGCCAACGTCCTGACTTTC	CASSWGPGLFSGANVLTF
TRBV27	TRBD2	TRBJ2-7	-	TGTGCCAGCAGTTTCTCTAGCGGGAGTCACTACGAGCAGTACTTC	CASSFSSGSHYEQYF
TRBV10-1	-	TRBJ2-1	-	TGCGCCAGCAGTGACGGGTTAGTCGGTCAGTTCTTC	CASSDGLVGQFF
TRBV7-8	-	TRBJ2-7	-	TGTGCCAGCAGACGTTTTGGGGGCTACGAGCAGTACTTC	CASRRFGGYEQYF
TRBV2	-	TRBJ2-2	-	TGTGCCAGCATTCTGGATCCCACCGGGGAGCTGTTTTTT	CASILDPTGELFF
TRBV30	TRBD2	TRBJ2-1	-	TGTGCCTGGAGCGCCGGACTAGCGGGAGGAGGTGAGCAGTTCTTC	CAWSAGLAGGGEQFF
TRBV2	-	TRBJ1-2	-	TGTGCCAGGCAAGACATGGCCCCCTATGGCTACACCTTC	CARQDMAPYGYTF
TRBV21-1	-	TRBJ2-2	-	TGTGCCAGCAGCAATTCTAGGGGGCCCACCGGGGAGCTGTTTTTT	CASSNSRGPTGELFF
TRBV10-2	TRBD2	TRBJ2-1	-	TGCGCCAGCAGGAATAGGGCTAGCGGACGATACAATGAGCAGTTCTTC	CASRNRASGRYNEQFF
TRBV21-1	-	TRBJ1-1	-	TGTGCCAGCAGCGAGGCCCAGGGGAGCACTGAAGCTTTCTTT	CASSEAQGSTEAFF
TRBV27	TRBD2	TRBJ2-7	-	TGTGCCAGCAGTACCGGGACTAGGGTCTACGAGCAGTACTTC	CASSTGTRVYEQYF
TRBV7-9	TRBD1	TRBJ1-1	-	TGTGCCAGCAGCCCAAAAGACAGGGGGCAGAACACTGAAGCTTTCTTT	CASSPKDRGQNTEAFF
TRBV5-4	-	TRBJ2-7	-	TGTGCCAGCAGCTTAGACTACGCCTACGAGCAGTACTTC	CASSLDYAYEQYF
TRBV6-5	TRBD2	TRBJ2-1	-	TGTGCCAGCAGTTACGATGAAGGACTAGCGGGTCGTGAGCAGTTCTTC	CASSYDEGLAGREQFF
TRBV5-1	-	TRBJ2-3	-	TGCGCCAGCAGCTTTAACGGAGTGGTAGTCGACTCAGATACGCAGTATTTT	CASSFNGVVVDSDTQYF
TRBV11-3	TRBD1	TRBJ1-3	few	TGTGCCAGCAGCTTAGGACAGGGCTCTGGAAACACCATATATTTT	CASSLGQGSGNTIYF
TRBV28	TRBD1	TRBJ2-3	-	TGTGCCAGCAGTTTATCGCTGGGACAGGGCACAGATACGCAGTATTTT	CASSLSLGQGTDTQYF
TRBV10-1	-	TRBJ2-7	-	TGCGCCAGCAGTGAAGGCTACGAGCAGTACTTC	CASSEGYEQYF
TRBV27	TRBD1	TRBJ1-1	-	TGTGCCAGCAGGCGACAGGGGGTTATGAACACTGAAGCTTTCTTT	CASRRQGVMNTEAFF
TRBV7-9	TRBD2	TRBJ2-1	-	TGTGCCAGCAGCTGGGAGGGCGATGAGCAGTTCTTC	CASSWEGDEQFF
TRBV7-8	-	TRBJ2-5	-	TGTGCCAGCAGCTTCTTGTCAGGGAAGTACCAAGAGACCCAGTACTTC	CASSFLSGKYQETQYF
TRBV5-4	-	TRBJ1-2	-	TGTGCCAGCAGCTTGGGTCGGGGCGGCTACACCTTC	CASSLGRGGYTF
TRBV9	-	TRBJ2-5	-	TGTGCCAGCAGCGTAGAGAGTGTCGGGGAGACCCAGTACTTC	CASSVESVGETQYF
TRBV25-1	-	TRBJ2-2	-	TGTGCCAGCAGTGACATTTACACCGGGGAGCTGTTTTTT	CASSDIYTGELFF
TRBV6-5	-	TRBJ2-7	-	TGTGCCAGCAGTTATGGCGCAGTTTACGAGCAGTACTTC	CASSYGAVYEQYF